These 29 T cell receptor beta chains were all obtained from the same sample, sequenced in a study of T cell changes during pregnancy in multiple sclerosis. The assay was immunoSEQ multiplex PCR, and TCRdb's table has in-frame clones only and misses some. Among around 99,000 clones listed, around 93% were seen once. Sequencing was performed on peripheral blood, taken in the third trimester of pregnancy. All receptors come from a female donor in good health, enrolled as a control in a pregnancy study.

The chain joins TRBV11-3 to TRBJ1-1; no clear D gene. Germline assignment: CDR1 SGHNT and CDR2 YENEEA. The CDR3 is 13 amino acids. The V end lost 5 bases, the J end lost 7 bases, and 14 bases lay between the germline ends. CDR3: CASSLELRFEAFF. CDR3 coding DNA: TGTGCCAGCAGCCTCGAATTGAGGTTTGAAGCTTTCTTT.

The rearrangement links TRBV7-2 to TRBJ2-7; TRBD2 matches at 10 bases. Losses at the gene ends were 5 bases for V and 2 bases for J; bases not matched to a gene: 6. CDR3 length: 15 amino acids. Per the germline V gene, CDR1 is SGHTA and CDR2 is FQGNSA. CDR3 amino acids: CASSRLSGGPYEQYF. The CDR3 DNA follows: TGTGCCAGCAGCCGTCTTAGCGGGGGGCCCTACGAGCAGTACTTC.

The V call is TRBV5-5, the J call TRBJ1-1; TRBD1 matches 7 bases. The germline V gene encodes CDR1 SGHKS and CDR2 YYEKEE (reference sequence). This CDR3 spans 14 amino acids. V trimming: 5 bases; J trimming: 1 base; junction bases outside the gene matches: 5. The CDR3 sequence is CASSFDRENTEAFF. CDR3 nucleotides: TGTGCCAGCAGTTTCGACAGGGAGAACACTGAAGCTTTCTTT. The whole variable domain, remainder taken from reference TRBV5-5 and TRBJ1-1, is DAGVTQSPTHLIKTRGQQVTLRCSPISGHKSVSWYQQVLGQGPQFIFQYYEKEERGRGNFPDRFSARQFPNYSSELNVNALLLGDSALYLCASSFDRENTEAFFGQGTRLTVV.

This clone came up a few times. The chain joins TRBV25-1 to TRBJ1-6; weak D call: TRBD1 (5 bases). Trimming removed 2 bases at V and 8 bases at J, with 10 bases between. CDR1 and CDR2 from the germline V gene are MGHDK and SYGVNS. CDR3 length equals 14 residues. The CDR3 bases are TGTGCCAGCAGTGAAGGGGGGACGGATTCACCCCTCCACTTT. Its protein is CASSEGGTDSPLHF. Combining the CDR3 with reference TRBV25-1 and TRBJ1-6 gives the whole variable domain EADIYQTPRYLVIGTGKKITLECSQTMGHDKMYWYQQDPGMELHLIHYSYGVNSTEKGDLSSESTVSRIRTEHFPLTLESARPSHTSQYLCASSEGGTDSPLHFGNGTRLTVT.

In its sample, this clone was seen a few times. J is TRBJ1-1 and V is TRBV9, with no clear D. Germline lookup yields CDR1 SGDLS and CDR2 YYNGEE. V lost 6 bases, J lost 2 bases, and 11 bases lay in between. The CDR3 covers 13 residues. Here the CDR3 reads CASTYDLNTEAFF. DNA of the CDR3: TGTGCCAGCACCTACGATTTAAACACTGAAGCTTTCTTT. The full variable domain, its missing parts supplied by reference TRBV9 and TRBJ1-1, is DSGVTQTPKHLITATGQRVTLRCSPRSGDLSVYWYQQSLDQGLQFLIQYYNGEERAKGNILERFSAQQFPDLHSELNLSSLELGDSALYFCASTYDLNTEAFFGQGTRLTVV.

The CDR3 protein is CASSLARGANEKLFF. The CDR3 DNA sequence: TGCGCCAGCAGCTTGGCCCGGGGAGCAAATGAAAAACTGTTTTTT. V and J are TRBV5-1 and TRBJ1-4; no clear D. The CDR3 loop spans 15 amino acids. CDR1 is SGHRS and CDR2 is YFSETQ in the germline V gene. V lost 0 bases to trimming and J lost 5 bases, with 11 bases between them.

DNA for the CDR3: TGTGCCAGTAGTATGGGGGACAGGGTGGCTGGCTACACCTTC. The encoded protein is CASSMGDRVAGYTF. The chain uses TRBV19 and TRBJ1-2, with TRBD1 identical over 9 bases. Trimming took 3 bases from V and 7 from J; bases not matched to a gene: 6. CDR1 and CDR2 (germline): LNHDA, SQIVND (reference sequence). This CDR3 has 14 amino acids. The full variable domain, in which reference TRBV19 and TRBJ1-2 provide the parts outside the CDR3, is DGGITQSPKYLFRKEGQNVTLSCEQNLNHDAMYWYRQDPGQGLRLIYYSQIVNDFQKGDIAEGYSVSREKKESFPLTVTSAQKNPTAFYLCASSMGDRVAGYTFGSGTRLTVV.

This rearrangement joins TRBV30 to TRBJ2-5, with D possibly being TRBD1 (5 bases). The V and J ends lost 5 bases and 2 bases respectively, with 18 bases between them. Germline values: CDR1 GTSNPN, CDR2 SVGIG (reference sequence). CDR3 length: 15 amino acids. The CDR3 bases are TGTGCCTGGGGAAAGGGGCAGACCAGTCAAGAGACCCAGTACTTC. It specifies CAWGKGQTSQETQYF.

This clone was observed a single time. This chain joins TRBV9 and TRBJ1-2, with 9 bases aligning to TRBD1. The CDR3 has 15 amino acids. Germline lookup yields CDR1 SGDLS and CDR2 YYNGEE. The V and J ends lost 4 bases and 8 bases, in that order; junction bases with no gene match: 12. The CDR3 nucleotides are TGTGCCAGCAGCCCCCGGGACAGGGAATATGAGGGCTACACCTTC. Its protein is CASSPRDREYEGYTF.

V gene TRBV9 combines with J gene TRBJ2-2, with D possibly TRBD1 on 7 matching bases. Germline loops: CDR1 SGDLS, CDR2 YYNGEE. CDR3 size: 17 residues. The V end lost 3 bases, the J end lost 5 bases, and 20 bases lay between the germline ends. CDR3 DNA: TGTGCCAGCAGCGCGCCAGGAGGGGGCCTGCGGACCGGGGAGCTGTTTTTT. This encodes CASSAPGGGLRTGELFF.

The chain has TRBV2 and TRBJ1-1, with a tentative D call TRBD1 (6 bases). The V end lost 8 bases, the J end lost 1 base, and 17 bases lay between the germline ends. The CDR3 totals 15 residues. Germline V CDR1 and CDR2: SNHLY, FYNNEI. The CDR3 DNA reads as TGTGCCAGCGTTCAGGGGCGCGGATCGAACACTGAAGCTTTCTTT. It translates to CASVQGRGSNTEAFF.

Turning to this clone: The junction departs from the called germline gene at one end, perhaps through a read error. The chain's CDR3 is CASSLEVLGTGVRF. For the CDR3, the DNA is TGTGCCAGCAGCTTAGAGGTTCTCGGAACAGGGGTTCGCTTC. The rearrangement joins TRBV7-2 to TRBJ1-2; 7 bases align to TRBD1. CDR3 length: 14 amino acids. Germline CDR1 is SGHTA and CDR2 is FQGNSA.

The chain couples TRBV4-1 to TRBJ1-4; D call uncertain. V was cut by 1 base and J by 1 base, with 13 bases left in between. The CDR3 is made up of 17 amino acids. Germline V gene sequence: CDR1 MGHRA, CDR2 YSYEKL. The CDR3 DNA reads as TGCGCCAGCAGCCAAGTGTTTGTGCGGATAACTAATGAAAAACTGTTTTTT. Translation gives CASSQVFVRITNEKLFF.

The rearrangement links TRBV7-6 to TRBJ2-7, with 10 bases fitting TRBD1. The CDR3 extends over 15 amino acids. Germline trimming cut 3 bases from V and 1 base from J; bases unmatched to any gene: 3. CDR1 is SGHVS and CDR2 is FNYEAQ in the germline V gene. The CDR3 reads CASSLGGQGSYEQYF. Here the CDR3 DNA reads TGTGCCAGCAGCTTGGGGGGACAGGGGTCCTACGAGCAGTACTTC.

The gene calls are TRBV11-2 and TRBJ1-2; D gene ambiguous. Trimming stripped 1 base from V and 5 bases from J, with 5 bases between. CDR1 is SGHAT, CDR2 FQNNGV, per germline. The CDR3 length is 12 residues. The CDR3 spells CASSLGLYGYTF. In nucleotides, the CDR3 is TGTGCCAGCAGCTTAGGACTTTATGGCTACACCTTC. Full variable domain (missing parts from reference TRBV11-2 and TRBJ1-2): EAGVAQSPRYKIIEKRQSVAFWCNPISGHATLYWYQQILGQGPKLLIQFQNNGVVDDSQLPKDRFSAERLKGVDSTLKIQPAKLEDSAVYLCASSLGLYGYTFGSGTRLTVV.

The J gene is TRBJ1-2, the V gene TRBV5-6, with unresolved D. The V and J ends lost 6 bases and 5 bases respectively, with 17 bases between them. The CDR3 consists of 14 residues. Germline lookup yields CDR1 SGHDT and CDR2 YYEEEE. CDR3 amino acids: CASNLPGQLYGYTF. The DNA for the CDR3 is TGTGCCAGCAACCTTCCTGGGCAGCTATATGGCTACACCTTC.

The gene calls are TRBV9 and TRBJ1-2; D is uncertain. V was pared by 4 bases and J by 5 bases, with 18 bases between. The CDR3 extends over 15 amino acids. Looked up from germline, CDR1 is SGDLS and CDR2 is YYNGEE. The CDR3 DNA reads TGTGCCAGCAGCCCTTTTGCGGGAACCAATTATGGCTACACCTTC. This sequence encodes CASSPFAGTNYGYTF.

CDR3 nucleotide sequence: TGTGCCAGCTGCATAGGGGGGGACACTGAAGCTTTCTTT. It encodes CASCIGGDTEAFF. The rearrangement links TRBV6-5 to TRBJ1-1; D possibly corresponds to TRBD1 (6 bases). Germline CDR1 is MNHEY and CDR2 is SVGAGI. The CDR3 has 13 residues. Trimming left V 8 bases short and J 3 bases short, with 13 bases between.

This clone was recorded only once. The chain couples TRBV5-4 to TRBJ2-7; TRBD1 agrees at 7 bases. The trim removed 2 bases at V and 5 bases at J, leaving 7 bases unmatched. CDR1 SGHNT and CDR2 YYREEE come from the germline V gene (reference sequence). The CDR3 spans 14 residues. The CDR3 spells CASSFLGQRNEQYF. DNA for the CDR3: TGTGCCAGCAGCTTTCTGGGACAGCGGAACGAGCAGTACTTC. Full variable domain (outside the CDR3, taken from reference TRBV5-4 and TRBJ2-7): ETGVTQSPTHLIKTRGQQVTLRCSSQSGHNTVSWYQQALGQGPQFIFQYYREEENGRGNFPPRFSGLQFPNYSSELNVNALELDDSALYLCASSFLGQRNEQYFGPGTRLTVT.

The chain carries TRBV19 and TRBJ1-3, with TRBD1 matching over 8 bases. V shed 7 bases, J shed 9 bases, and the junction held 14 bases outside the gene matches. The germline V gene has CDR1 LNHDA and CDR2 SQIVND (reference sequence). The CDR3 sequence is 15 residues long. The CDR3 bases are TGTGCCAGTATCCTGACAACCGGGACAGGTTTCACCATATATTTT. It translates to CASILTTGTGFTIYF. Drawing the rest from reference TRBV19 and TRBJ1-3, the complete variable domain is DGGITQSPKYLFRKEGQNVTLSCEQNLNHDAMYWYRQDPGQGLRLIYYSQIVNDFQKGDIAEGYSVSREKKESFPLTVTSAQKNPTAFYLCASILTTGTGFTIYFGEGSWLTVV.

This chain connects TRBV6-4 to TRBJ2-6; tentatively, D is TRBD1 (6 bases). The V end was cut by 8 bases, the J end by 4 bases, with 12 bases between. Per germline, CDR1 MRHNA and CDR2 SNTAGT. The CDR3 covers 14 residues. CDR3 residues: CASGTGSGANVLTF. CDR3 bases: TGTGCCAGCGGCACAGGGTCCGGGGCCAACGTCCTGACTTTC.

This clone came up once. V usage is TRBV7-2 and J usage is TRBJ1-4; maybe TRBD1 (5 bases). This CDR3 comprises 14 residues. Per germline, CDR1 SGHTA and CDR2 FQGNSA. V was shortened by 3 bases and J by 8 bases, with 13 bases between the two germline ends. CDR3 sequence (DNA): TGTGCCAGCAGCTTCGGCAGGGCCGGGGAAAAACTGTTTTTT. Protein sequence: CASSFGRAGEKLFF.

This chain joins TRBV7-2 and TRBJ2-5; D is perhaps TRBD2 (7 bases). Trimming took off 2 bases at V and 4 bases at J, with 20 bases between the two ends. The CDR3 covers 17 residues. Looked up from germline, CDR1 is SGHTA and CDR2 is FQGNSA. CDR3 residues: CASSLLTGGGARETQYF. CDR3 DNA sequence: TGTGCCAGCAGCTTATTGACTGGTGGGGGGGCTAGAGAGACCCAGTACTTC.

The rearrangement uses TRBV4-2 and TRBJ1-4; maybe TRBD1 (5 bases). CDR3 length: 14 amino acids. Germline CDR1 is LGHNA and CDR2 is YNFKEQ. Deletions cut 4 bases from V and 4 bases from J, with 10 bases between. Here the CDR3 reads CASSRGGSNEKLFF. The DNA of the CDR3 is TGTGCCAGCAGCCGGGGGGGTAGTAATGAAAAACTGTTTTTT.

The chain uses TRBV7-8 and TRBJ2-2; D not certain. Per the germline V gene, CDR1 is SGHVS and CDR2 is FQNEAQ. CDR3 length: 13 residues. Between the trimmed V and J ends, which lost 3 bases and 6 bases, there was a span of 8 bases. The CDR3 spells CASSFPGPGELFF. The CDR3 nucleotides are TGTGCCAGCAGCTTTCCGGGTCCCGGGGAGCTGTTTTTT. The complete variable domain, with remaining parts taken from reference TRBV7-8 and TRBJ2-2, reads GAGVSQSPRYKVAKRGQDVALRCDPISGHVSLFWYQQALGQGPEFLTYFQNEAQLDKSGLPSDRFFAERPEGSVSTLKIQRTQQEDSAVYLCASSFPGPGELFFGEGSRLTVL.

This chain connects TRBV30 to TRBJ2-1, with 14 positions matching TRBD2. CDR3 size: 16 residues. Trimming removed 2 bases from V and 8 bases from J; junction bases left unmatched: 8. In germline, CDR1 is GTSNPN, CDR2 SVGIG (reference sequence). In DNA, the CDR3 is TGTGCCTGGAGTACCCCGACTAGCGGGGGGGCCGATGAGCAGTTCTTC. Protein product: CAWSTPTSGGADEQFF.

This chain joins TRBV4-2 and TRBJ2-7; 9 bases are shared with TRBD1. Looked up from germline, CDR1 is LGHNA and CDR2 is YNFKEQ. This CDR3 spans 16 amino acids. V trimming: 4 bases; J trimming: 5 bases; junction bases outside the gene matches: 12. The CDR3 spells CASSRNPGQGGHEQYF. CDR3 bases: TGTGCCAGCAGCCGGAATCCGGGACAGGGAGGGCACGAGCAGTACTTC.

V is TRBV29-1 and J is TRBJ2-5, with a possible D match to TRBD1 (5 bases). Germline lookup yields CDR1 SQVTM and CDR2 ANQGSEA. The V gene lost 6 bases and the J gene lost 1 base, with 15 bases spanning the gap. The CDR3 covers 14 residues. The DNA of the CDR3 is TGCAGCGTCGGAACATCAGGGCTCCAAGAGACCCAGTACTTC. As protein: CSVGTSGLQETQYF.

The gene calls are TRBV7-2 and TRBJ2-1; TRBD1 matches 7 bases. The V segment lost 5 bases and the J segment 9 bases; nucleotides outside the gene matches: 7. Looked up from germline, CDR1 is SGHTA and CDR2 is FQGNSA. CDR3 length: 13 amino acids. The CDR3 bases are TGTGCCAGCAGCGTACAGGGGTCCAGTGAGCAGTTCTTC. Residues: CASSVQGSSEQFF.